The TCR beta chain under discussion was sequenced for a study of blood T cell repertoires in COVID-19. Across the study: The samples span acute and convalescent COVID-19 from the United States, Italy and Spain. PBMCs, B-cell-depleted T cells, or T cells were the source of the cDNA or gDNA that made up the material.

Participants spanned ages about 18 to 95 years and resided in roughly 26 US areas. Original handling: Amplification with reference gene primers provided the estimates of nucleated cell counts. Measured with immunoSEQ multiplex PCR; TCRdb has only the in-frame clones, and not every one. The V and J calls and the clone size are those of that table, but D and trimming were determined from the DNA. The sample gives about 82,000 clones, roughly 89% of which show up once; roughly 1.2% is in the top ten. Germline V lookup: CDR1 SGHTA, CDR2 FQGNSA. The CDR3 runs to 15 residues. With V trimmed by 2 bases and J by 7 bases, 8 bases remained unmatched.

The material sequenced was PBMCs or T cells enriched from blood (not recorded which). The source of this sequence is a woman between 45 and 65 years old with acute COVID-19. The V gene is TRBV7-2, the J gene TRBJ1-3; 7 bases match TRBD1. DNA of the CDR3: TGTGCCAGCAGCTTACGGACAGGAGAACGGAACACCATATATTTT. Translated, it gives CASSLRTGERNTIYF.